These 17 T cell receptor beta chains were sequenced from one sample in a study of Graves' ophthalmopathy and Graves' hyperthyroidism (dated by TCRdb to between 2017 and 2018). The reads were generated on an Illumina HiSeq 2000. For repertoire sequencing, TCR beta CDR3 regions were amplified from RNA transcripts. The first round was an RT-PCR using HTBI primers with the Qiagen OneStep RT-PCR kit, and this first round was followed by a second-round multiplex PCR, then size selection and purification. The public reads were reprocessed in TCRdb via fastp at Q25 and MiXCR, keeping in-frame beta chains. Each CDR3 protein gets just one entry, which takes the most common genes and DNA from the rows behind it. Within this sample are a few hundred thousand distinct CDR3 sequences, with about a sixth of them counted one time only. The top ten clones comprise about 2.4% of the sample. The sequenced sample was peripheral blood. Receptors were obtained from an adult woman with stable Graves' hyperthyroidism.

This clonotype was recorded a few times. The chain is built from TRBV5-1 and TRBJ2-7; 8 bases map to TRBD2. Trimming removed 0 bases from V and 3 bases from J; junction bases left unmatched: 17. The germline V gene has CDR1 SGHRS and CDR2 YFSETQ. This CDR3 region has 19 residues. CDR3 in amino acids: CASSLAGGAVGLARYEQYF. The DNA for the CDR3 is TGCGCCAGCAGCTTGGCCGGGGGGGCAGTAGGACTAGCCCGCTACGAGCAGTACTTC.

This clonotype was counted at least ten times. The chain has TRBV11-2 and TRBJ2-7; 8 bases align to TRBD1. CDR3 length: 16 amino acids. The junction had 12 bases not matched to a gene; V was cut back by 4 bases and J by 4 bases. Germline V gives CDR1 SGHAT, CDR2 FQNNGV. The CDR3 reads CASSYPERTGRYEQYF. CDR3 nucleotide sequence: TGTGCCAGCAGCTACCCGGAGCGGACAGGGCGGTACGAGCAGTACTTC.

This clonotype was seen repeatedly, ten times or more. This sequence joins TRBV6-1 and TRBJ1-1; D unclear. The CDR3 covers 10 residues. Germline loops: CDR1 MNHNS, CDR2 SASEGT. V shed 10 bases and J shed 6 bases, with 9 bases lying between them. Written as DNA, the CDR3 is TGTGCCACCAATTGGCCTGAAGCTTTCTTT. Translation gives CATNWPEAFF.

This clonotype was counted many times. CDR3 protein: CASTTRASPGNQPQHF. The CDR3 DNA reads as TGTGCCAGCACAACCCGGGCCTCACCTGGAAATCAGCCCCAGCATTTT. The chain combines TRBV12-3 or TRBV12-4 with TRBJ1-5; D ambiguous. CDR3 length: 16 amino acids. V was shortened by 7 bases and J by 4 bases, with 20 bases between the two germline ends.

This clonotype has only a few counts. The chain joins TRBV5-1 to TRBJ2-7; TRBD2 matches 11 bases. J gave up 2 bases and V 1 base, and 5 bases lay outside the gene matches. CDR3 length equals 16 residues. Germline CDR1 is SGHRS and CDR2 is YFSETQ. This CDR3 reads CASSLLLAGVTYEQYF. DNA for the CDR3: TGCGCCAGCAGCTTGTTACTAGCGGGAGTTACCTACGAGCAGTACTTC.

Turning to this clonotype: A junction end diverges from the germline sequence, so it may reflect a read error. In DNA form, the CDR3 reads TGTGCCAGTAGTGATCCCTTTCGCGGGAGCTCCAAAGATAGATTCGAGCAGTGCTTC. Its protein product is CASSDPFRGSSKDRFEQCF. V gene TRBV6-1 combines with J gene TRBJ2-7, with TRBD2 matching 7 bases. CDR3 size: 19 residues. Germline V lookup: CDR1 MNHNS, CDR2 SASEGT.

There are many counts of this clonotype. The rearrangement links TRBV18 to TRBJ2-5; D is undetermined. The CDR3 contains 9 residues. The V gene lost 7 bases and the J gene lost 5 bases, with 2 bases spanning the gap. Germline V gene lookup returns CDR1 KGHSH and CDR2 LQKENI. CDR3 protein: CASLETQYF. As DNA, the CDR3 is TGTGCCAGCTTGGAGACCCAGTACTTC. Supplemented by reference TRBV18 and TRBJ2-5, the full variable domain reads NAGVMQNPRHLVRRRGQEARLRCSPMKGHSHVYWYRQLPEEGLKFMVYLQKENIIDESGMPKERFSAEFPKEGPSILRIQQVVRGDSAAYFCASLETQYFGPGTRLLVL.

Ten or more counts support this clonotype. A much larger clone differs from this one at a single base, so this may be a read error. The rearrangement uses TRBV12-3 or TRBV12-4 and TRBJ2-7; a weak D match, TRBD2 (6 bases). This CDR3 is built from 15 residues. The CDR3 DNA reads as TGTGTCAGCAGTTTAGATATGACTAGCTCCTACGAGCAGTACTTC. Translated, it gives CVSSLDMTSSYEQYF.

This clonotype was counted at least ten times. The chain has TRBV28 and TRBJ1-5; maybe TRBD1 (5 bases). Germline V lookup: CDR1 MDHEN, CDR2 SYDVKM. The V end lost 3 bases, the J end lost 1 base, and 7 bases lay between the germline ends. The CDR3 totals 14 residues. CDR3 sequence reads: CASSLRQSNQPQHF. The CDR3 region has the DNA TGTGCCAGCAGTTTGAGACAGAGCAATCAGCCCCAGCATTTT. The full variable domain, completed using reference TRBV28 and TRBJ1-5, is DVKVTQSSRYLVKRTGEKVFLECVQDMDHENMFWYRQDPGLGLRLIYFSYDVKMKEKGDIPEGYSVSREKKERFSLILESASTNQTSMYLCASSLRQSNQPQHFGDGTRLSIL.

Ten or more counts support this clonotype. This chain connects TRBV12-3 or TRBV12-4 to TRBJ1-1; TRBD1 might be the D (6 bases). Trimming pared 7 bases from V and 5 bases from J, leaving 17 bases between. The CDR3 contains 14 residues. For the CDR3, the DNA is TGTGCCAGCATTTACGGGGGCTGGGGTACTGAAGCTTTCTTT. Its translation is CASIYGGWGTEAFF.

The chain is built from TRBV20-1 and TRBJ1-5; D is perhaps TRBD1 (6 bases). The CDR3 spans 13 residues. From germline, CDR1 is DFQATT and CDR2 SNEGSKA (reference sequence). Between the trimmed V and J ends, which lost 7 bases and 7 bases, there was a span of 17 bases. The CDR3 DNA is TGCAGTGGAAAGGGGGGCGCCGAGCAGCCCCAGCATTTT. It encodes CSGKGGAEQPQHF.

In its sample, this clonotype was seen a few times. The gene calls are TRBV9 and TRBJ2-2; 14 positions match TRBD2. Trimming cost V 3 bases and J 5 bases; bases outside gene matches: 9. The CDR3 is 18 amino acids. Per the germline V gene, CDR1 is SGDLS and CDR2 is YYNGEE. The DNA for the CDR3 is TGTGCCAGCAGCGACCCGGGACTAGCGGGAGTCGGTACCGGGGAGCTGTTTTTT. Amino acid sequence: CASSDPGLAGVGTGELFF.

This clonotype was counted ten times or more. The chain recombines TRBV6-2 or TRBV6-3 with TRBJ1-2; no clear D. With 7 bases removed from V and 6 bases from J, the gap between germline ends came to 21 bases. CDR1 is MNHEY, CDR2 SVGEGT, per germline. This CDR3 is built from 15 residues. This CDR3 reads CASNRYVAAAHGYTF. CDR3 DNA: TGTGCCAGCAATCGTTACGTAGCGGCGGCTCATGGCTACACCTTC.

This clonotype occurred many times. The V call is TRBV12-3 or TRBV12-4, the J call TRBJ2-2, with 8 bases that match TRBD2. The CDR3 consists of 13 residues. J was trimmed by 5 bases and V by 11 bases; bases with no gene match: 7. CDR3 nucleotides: TGTGCCGCCGGGACTAGTGGGACCGGGGAGCTGTTTTTT. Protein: CAAGTSGTGELFF.

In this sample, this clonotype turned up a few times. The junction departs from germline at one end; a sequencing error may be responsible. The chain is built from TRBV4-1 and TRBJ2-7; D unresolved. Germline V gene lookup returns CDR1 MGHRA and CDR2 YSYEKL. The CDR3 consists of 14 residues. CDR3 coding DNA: TGCGCCAGCAGCTTCCAGATCAGGAACTACGATCAGTACTTC. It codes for CASSFQIRNYDQYF.

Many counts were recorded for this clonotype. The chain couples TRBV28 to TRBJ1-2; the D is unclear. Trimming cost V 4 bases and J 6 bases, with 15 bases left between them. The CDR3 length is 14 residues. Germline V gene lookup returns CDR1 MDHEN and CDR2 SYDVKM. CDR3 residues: CASSSSSRADGYTF. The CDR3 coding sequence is TGTGCCAGCAGTTCCTCCTCAAGGGCGGATGGCTACACCTTC.

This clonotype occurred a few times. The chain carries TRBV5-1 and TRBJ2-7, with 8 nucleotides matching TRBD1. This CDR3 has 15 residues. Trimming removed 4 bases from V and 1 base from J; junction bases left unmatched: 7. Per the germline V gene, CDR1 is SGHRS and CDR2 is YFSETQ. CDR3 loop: CASSLGTGRSYEQYF. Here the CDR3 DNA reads TGCGCCAGCAGCCTGGGGACAGGTCGTTCCTACGAGCAGTACTTC.